The 22 T cell receptor beta chains presented below share a single source sample, sequenced in a study of shared clonotypes between healthy human individuals. The assay was immunoSEQ multiplex PCR, and TCRdb's table has in-frame clones only and misses some. The sample gives over a million clones, 75% to 85% of which show up once; around 0.6% is in the top ten. Sequencing was carried out using memory CD4+ T cells from PBMCs. Subset: CD45RA-negative fraction. These receptors were obtained from a man aged 18 to 30 in good health. Some clones in this sample may be carry-over from other donors' samples.

The chain links TRBV5-1 to TRBJ2-1; the D is unclear. With 0 bases removed from V and 9 bases from J, the gap between germline ends came to 19 bases. There are 16 residues in the CDR3. Germline V gene lookup returns CDR1 SGHRS and CDR2 YFSETQ. CDR3 in DNA: TGCGCCAGCAGCTTGGGGTTCCCACTCGGAGTAATTGAGCAGTTCTTC. Protein sequence: CASSLGFPLGVIEQFF.

The chain links TRBV7-7 to TRBJ2-3, with a possible D match to TRBD2 (5 bases). Germline V gene sequence: CDR1 SSHAT, CDR2 FNYEAQ (reference sequence). This CDR3 comprises 15 residues. The V and J ends lost 1 base and 2 bases respectively, with 10 bases between them. The CDR3 loop reads CASSLGTGATDTQYF. The CDR3, as DNA: TGTGCCAGCAGCTTAGGGACTGGAGCCACAGATACGCAGTATTTT. Filled out from reference TRBV7-7 and TRBJ2-3, the complete variable domain reads GAGVSQSPRYKVTKRGQDVTLRCDPISSHATLYWYQQALGQGPEFLTYFNYEAQPDKSGLPSDRFSAERPEGSISTLTIQRTEQRDSAMYRCASSLGTGATDTQYFGPGTRLTVL.

This clone was observed a single time. The chain combines TRBV7-9 with TRBJ2-7; either TRBD1 or TRBD2 may fit D (5 bases each). Germline V gives CDR1 SEHNR, CDR2 FQNEAQ (reference sequence). This CDR3 spans 13 amino acids. The V and J ends lost 1 base and 7 bases respectively, with 11 bases between them. This CDR3 reads CASSLGGWPEQYF. The CDR3 region has the DNA TGTGCCAGCAGCTTAGGGGGGTGGCCGGAGCAGTACTTC.

This clone appeared many times. V usage is TRBV14 and J usage is TRBJ2-1, with D possibly being TRBD2 (5 bases). V lost 7 bases to trimming and J lost 10 bases, with 11 bases between them. This CDR3 contains 11 residues. The germline V gene has CDR1 SGHDN and CDR2 FVKESK. The CDR3 region is CASKGGREQFF. The DNA for the CDR3 is TGTGCCAGCAAAGGCGGGCGGGAGCAGTTCTTC.

The J gene is TRBJ2-1, the V gene TRBV7-8; 10 bases align to TRBD2. This CDR3 spans 14 amino acids. J lost 10 bases, V lost 2 bases, and 5 bases had no gene match. Germline V gene data show CDR1 as SGHVS and CDR2 as FQNEAQ. CDR3 sequence reads: CASSLPGLATEQFF. The CDR3, as DNA: TGTGCCAGCAGCTTACCGGGACTAGCGACCGAGCAGTTCTTC. Full variable domain (outside the CDR3, taken from reference TRBV7-8 and TRBJ2-1): GAGVSQSPRYKVAKRGQDVALRCDPISGHVSLFWYQQALGQGPEFLTYFQNEAQLDKSGLPSDRFFAERPEGSVSTLKIQRTQQEDSAVYLCASSLPGLATEQFFGPGTRLTVL.

The chain uses TRBV5-5 and TRBJ1-1; D remains unclear. The V and J ends lost 3 bases and 5 bases respectively, with 14 bases between them. The germline CDR1 and CDR2 sequences are SGHKS and YYEKEE (reference sequence). The CDR3 runs 14 residues. CDR3 in DNA: TGTGCCAGCAGCTCCGGCCGGGGAGGGACTGAAGCTTTCTTT. This gives the protein CASSSGRGGTEAFF.

The genes are TRBV14 and TRBJ1-3; possible D gene TRBD1, 5 bases. Per the germline V gene, CDR1 is SGHDN and CDR2 is FVKESK. Trimming took 1 base from V and 4 from J, leaving 11 bases between them. The CDR3 extends over 15 amino acids. The CDR3 region has the DNA TGTGCCAGCAGCCAAGGAGGACGGGGGGGAAACACCATATATTTT. Protein sequence: CASSQGGRGGNTIYF.

The chain joins TRBV7-3 to TRBJ1-1, with D possibly TRBD1 on 6 matching bases. Per germline, CDR1 SGHTA and CDR2 FQGTGA. The CDR3 runs 15 residues. Trimming pared 5 bases from V and 3 bases from J, leaving 16 bases between. The chain's CDR3 is CASSAGPGDYTEAFF. The CDR3 region has the DNA TGTGCCAGCAGCGCAGGCCCAGGGGATTACACTGAAGCTTTCTTT.

J is TRBJ2-5 and V is TRBV28, with TRBD2 as a possible D gene (6 bases). CDR3 size: 13 residues. Trimming took off 2 bases at V and 5 bases at J, with 9 bases between the two ends. Germline CDR1 and CDR2: MDHEN and SYDVKM. CDR3: CASSLGGMETQYF. CDR3 coding DNA: TGTGCCAGCAGTTTAGGGGGGATGGAGACCCAGTACTTC.

CDR3 coding DNA: TGTGCCAGCAGTGAAGTCCCACCTGAGTTAGGTGGAAACACCATATATTTT. Translating it yields CASSEVPPELGGNTIYF. J is TRBJ1-3 and V is TRBV6-1; D remains unclear. V lost 1 base, J lost 3 bases, and 16 bases lay in between. The CDR3 consists of 17 residues. Germline V gives CDR1 MNHNS, CDR2 SASEGT.

The rearrangement joins TRBV7-2 to TRBJ2-5, with TRBD2 as a possible D gene (6 bases). Germline V lookup: CDR1 SGHTA, CDR2 FQGNSA. The V end was cut by 5 bases, the J end by 2 bases, with 9 bases between. This CDR3 has 13 amino acids. The DNA for the CDR3 is TGTGCCAGCAGCCGTAGCGGACAAGAGACCCAGTACTTC. Residues: CASSRSGQETQYF.

The V gene is TRBV6-5, the J gene TRBJ1-5; 7 bases agree with TRBD1. With 5 bases clipped from V and 7 bases from J, the junction kept 11 bases outside the gene matches. Germline V CDR1 and CDR2: MNHEY, SVGAGI. The CDR3 loop spans 15 amino acids. For the CDR3, the DNA is TGTGCCAGCAGTCTCCGACAGGGTTTAGAACAGCCCCAGCATTTT. This translates into CASSLRQGLEQPQHF.

Note on this clone: This may be a read error, as it is one base from a much larger clone. Other DNA sequences in the same sample also yield this CDR3. The CDR3 region is CASSQPSGALSYEQYF. The CDR3 region has the DNA TGCGCCAGCAGCCAACCCAGCGGGGCCCTCTCCTACGAGCAGTACTTC. V gene TRBV4-1 combines with J gene TRBJ2-7, with TRBD2 identical over 7 bases. Germline V gene data show CDR1 as MGHRA and CDR2 as YSYEKL. After removal of 2 bases from V and 0 bases from J, the junction contained 7 bases not matched to a gene. The CDR3 sequence is 16 residues long.

The chain joins TRBV27 to TRBJ1-3; no firm D call. CDR3 length: 15 amino acids. V shed 2 bases and J shed 3 bases, with 11 bases lying between them. Per germline, CDR1 MNHEY and CDR2 SMNVEV (reference sequence). CDR3 coding DNA: TGTGCCAGCAGTTTACGGTTGGGCGGTGGAAACACCATATATTTT. Translated: CASSLRLGGGNTIYF.

The CDR3 spells CASSLDKGASRGAQYF. The CDR3 nucleotides read TGTGCCAGCAGCTTAGATAAGGGGGCCAGCCGTGGGGCGCAGTATTTT. The chain is built from TRBV11-3 and TRBJ2-3; 7 nucleotides agree with TRBD1. The J segment lost 10 bases and the V segment lost 0 bases, leaving 13 bases of the junction unmatched. This CDR3 is 16 amino acids long. Germline lookup yields CDR1 SGHNT and CDR2 YENEEA.

Here the CDR3 DNA reads TGTGCCAGCAGTTTCGAACGGTTCTCTGGAAACACCATATATTTT. Translated, it gives CASSFERFSGNTIYF. V usage is TRBV28 and J usage is TRBJ1-3; unclear D gene. The CDR3 covers 15 residues. The V end lost 3 bases, the J end lost 0 bases, and 9 bases lay between the germline ends. Germline-derived CDR1 and CDR2 are MDHEN and SYDVKM.

The chain uses TRBV13 and TRBJ2-7, with 14 bases matching TRBD2. Germline V gene lookup returns CDR1 PRHDT and CDR2 FYEKMQ (reference sequence). This CDR3 is 15 amino acids long. V was pared by 5 bases and J by 6 bases, with 6 bases of the junction left unmatched. The CDR3 coding sequence is TGTGCCAGCAGCGGGACTAGCGGGAGTAAAGTCGAGCAGTACTTC. Protein sequence: CASSGTSGSKVEQYF.

V is TRBV9 and J is TRBJ2-1, with D unclear. Trimming cost V 7 bases and J 0 bases, with 11 bases left between them. Germline CDR1 SGDLS, CDR2 YYNGEE. The CDR3 contains 14 residues. CDR3 sequence reads: CASGPRPSYNEQFF. The CDR3 nucleotides read TGTGCCAGCGGCCCACGGCCCTCCTACAATGAGCAGTTCTTC.

The chain joins TRBV6-6 to TRBJ2-3, with D maybe TRBD1 (5 bases). Germline lookup yields CDR1 MNHNY and CDR2 SVGAGI (reference sequence). Between the trimmed V and J ends, which lost 10 bases and 6 bases, there was a span of 20 bases. The CDR3 loop spans 14 amino acids. The CDR3 spells CATAQQDSADTQYF. CDR3 sequence (DNA): TGTGCCACCGCTCAACAGGATTCCGCCGATACGCAGTATTTT.

The J gene is TRBJ2-5, the V gene TRBV28; TRBD2 is a possible D gene (5 bases). Trimming shortened V by 3 bases and J by 7 bases, and 9 bases separated the two germline ends. CDR3 length: 12 amino acids. In germline, CDR1 is MDHEN, CDR2 SYDVKM. CDR3 sequence reads: CASSFSRGTQYF. CDR3 nucleotides: TGTGCCAGCAGTTTTTCTCGGGGGACCCAGTACTTC.

J is TRBJ2-7 and V is TRBV5-5; 12 nucleotides match TRBD1. J gave up 5 bases and V 4 bases, and 13 bases lay outside the gene matches. In germline, CDR1 is SGHKS, CDR2 YYEKEE (reference sequence). This CDR3 contains 17 residues. The CDR3 here is CASSRRRSRDRGHEQYF. For the CDR3, the DNA is TGTGCCAGCAGCCGCCGCCGAAGCCGGGACAGGGGGCACGAGCAGTACTTC.

The chain uses TRBV6-5 and TRBJ1-5; tentatively, D is TRBD1 (6 bases). CDR3 length: 13 residues. V was clipped by 5 bases and J by 9 bases, with 14 bases between them. Germline V gene data show CDR1 as MNHEY and CDR2 as SVGAGI. DNA of the CDR3: TGTGCCAGCAGTGCAGGGGTCCGGGGGCCCCAGCATTTT. It codes for CASSAGVRGPQHF.